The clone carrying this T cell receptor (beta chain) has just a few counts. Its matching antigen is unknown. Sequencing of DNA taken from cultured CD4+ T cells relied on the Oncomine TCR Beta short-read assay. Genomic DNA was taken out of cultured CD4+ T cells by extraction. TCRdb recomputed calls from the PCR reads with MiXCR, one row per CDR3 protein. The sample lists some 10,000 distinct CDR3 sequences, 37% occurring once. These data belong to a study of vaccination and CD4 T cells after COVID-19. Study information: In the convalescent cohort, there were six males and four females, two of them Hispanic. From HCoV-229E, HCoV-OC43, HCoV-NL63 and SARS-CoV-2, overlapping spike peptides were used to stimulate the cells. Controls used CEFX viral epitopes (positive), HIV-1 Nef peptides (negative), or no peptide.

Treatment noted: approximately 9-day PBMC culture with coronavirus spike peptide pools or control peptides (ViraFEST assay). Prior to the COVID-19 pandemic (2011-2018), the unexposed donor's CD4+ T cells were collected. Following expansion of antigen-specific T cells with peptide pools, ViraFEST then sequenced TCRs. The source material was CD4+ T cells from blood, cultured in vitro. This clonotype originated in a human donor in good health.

The CDR3 DNA follows: TGTGCCACCAGTGATTCGTGGACTAGCGTCACCTACAATGAGCAGTTCTTC. It yields the protein CATSDSWTSVTYNEQFF. The chain uses TRBV24-1 and TRBJ2-1; 9 positions match TRBD2. V was clipped by 2 bases and J by 2 bases; unmatched bases: 6. CDR3 length: 17 residues. Germline assignment: CDR1 KGHDR and CDR2 SFDVKD.